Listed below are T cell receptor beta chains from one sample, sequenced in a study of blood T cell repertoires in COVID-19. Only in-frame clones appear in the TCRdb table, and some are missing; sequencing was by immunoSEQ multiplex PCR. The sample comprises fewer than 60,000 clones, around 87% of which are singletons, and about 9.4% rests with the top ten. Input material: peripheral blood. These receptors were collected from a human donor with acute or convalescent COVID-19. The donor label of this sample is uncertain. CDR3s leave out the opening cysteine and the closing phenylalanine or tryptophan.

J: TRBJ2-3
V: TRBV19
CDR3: ASSIMASGFSDTQY

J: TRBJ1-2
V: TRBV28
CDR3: ASRPDDFNYGYT

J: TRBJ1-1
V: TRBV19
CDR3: ASSMRRENTEAF

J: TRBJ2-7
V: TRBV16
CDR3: ASSQGQGNYEQY

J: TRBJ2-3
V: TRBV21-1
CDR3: ASSNLSGNEGSTDTQY

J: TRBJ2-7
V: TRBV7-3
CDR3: ASSDAGTYEQY

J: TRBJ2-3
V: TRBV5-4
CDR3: ASSSGGTSTDTQY

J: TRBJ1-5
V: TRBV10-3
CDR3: AITQTGGYQPQH

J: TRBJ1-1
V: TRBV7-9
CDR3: ASSPRADRYTEAF

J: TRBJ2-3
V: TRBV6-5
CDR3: ASSWDRGADTQY

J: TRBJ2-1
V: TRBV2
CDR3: ASGTSGFNEQF

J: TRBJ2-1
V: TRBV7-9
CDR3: ASSSPGTSGYNEQF

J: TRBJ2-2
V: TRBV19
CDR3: ASTTTSGRRTGELF

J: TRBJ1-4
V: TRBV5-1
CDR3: ASGVDLRAAGNEKLF

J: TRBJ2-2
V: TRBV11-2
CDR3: ASSIMTGVTGELF

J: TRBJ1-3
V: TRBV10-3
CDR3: AISDHSADRGNTIY

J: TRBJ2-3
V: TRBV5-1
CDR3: ASSSRQGTDTQY

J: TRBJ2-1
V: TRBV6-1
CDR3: ASSEAGTGDNEQF

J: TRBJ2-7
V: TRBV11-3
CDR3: ASSARLAGGPEEQY

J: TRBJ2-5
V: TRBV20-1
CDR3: SASETVQETQY

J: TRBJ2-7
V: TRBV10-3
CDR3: AISARGPAYEQY

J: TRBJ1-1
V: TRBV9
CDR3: ASSPDRGEAF

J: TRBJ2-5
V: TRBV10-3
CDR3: ATRDRPGVETQY

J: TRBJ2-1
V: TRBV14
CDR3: ASSQTRGGLAYNEQF

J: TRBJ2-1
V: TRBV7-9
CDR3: ASSGKEATYNEQF

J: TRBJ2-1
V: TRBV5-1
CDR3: ASSLGDRERDEQF

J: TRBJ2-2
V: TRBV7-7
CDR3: ASSKTSANTGELF

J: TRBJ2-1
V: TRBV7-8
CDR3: ASSLVPGGGEQF

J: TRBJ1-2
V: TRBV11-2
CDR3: ASSWGGGSPYGYT

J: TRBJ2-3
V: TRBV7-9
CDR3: ASSPRGGSTDTQY

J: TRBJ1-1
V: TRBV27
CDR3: ASSPISLHSGNTEAF